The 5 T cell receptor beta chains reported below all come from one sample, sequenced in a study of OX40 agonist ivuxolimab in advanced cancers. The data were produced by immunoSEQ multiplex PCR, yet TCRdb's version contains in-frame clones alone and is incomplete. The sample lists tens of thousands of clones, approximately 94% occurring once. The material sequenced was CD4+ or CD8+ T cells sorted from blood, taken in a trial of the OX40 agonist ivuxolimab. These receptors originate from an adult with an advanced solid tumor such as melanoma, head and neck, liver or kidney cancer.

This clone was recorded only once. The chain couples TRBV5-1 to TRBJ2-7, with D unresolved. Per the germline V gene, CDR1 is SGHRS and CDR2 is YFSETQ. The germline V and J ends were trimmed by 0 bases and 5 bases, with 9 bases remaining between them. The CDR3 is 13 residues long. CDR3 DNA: TGCGCCAGCAGCTTGGCTTGGGAACACGAGCAGTACTTC. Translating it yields CASSLAWEHEQYF.

This chain's CDR3 is CASSQEFGDIAGATDTQYF. CDR3 coding DNA: TGCGCCAGCAGCCAAGAATTCGGAGACATAGCGGGAGCCACAGATACGCAGTATTTT. This chain joins TRBV4-3 and TRBJ2-3, with 9 bases identical to TRBD2. The CDR3 covers 19 residues. From germline, CDR1 is LGHNA and CDR2 YSLEER. V trimming: 0 bases; J trimming: 2 bases; junction bases outside the gene matches: 12.

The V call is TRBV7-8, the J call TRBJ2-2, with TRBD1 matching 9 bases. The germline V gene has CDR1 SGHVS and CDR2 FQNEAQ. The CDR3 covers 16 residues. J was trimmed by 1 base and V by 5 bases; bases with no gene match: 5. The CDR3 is CASSTDRGVNTGELFF. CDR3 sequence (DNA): TGTGCCAGCAGCACGGACAGGGGTGTGAACACCGGGGAGCTGTTTTTT. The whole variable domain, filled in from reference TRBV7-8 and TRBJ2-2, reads GAGVSQSPRYKVAKRGQDVALRCDPISGHVSLFWYQQALGQGPEFLTYFQNEAQLDKSGLPSDRFFAERPEGSVSTLKIQRTQQEDSAVYLCASSTDRGVNTGELFFGEGSRLTVL.

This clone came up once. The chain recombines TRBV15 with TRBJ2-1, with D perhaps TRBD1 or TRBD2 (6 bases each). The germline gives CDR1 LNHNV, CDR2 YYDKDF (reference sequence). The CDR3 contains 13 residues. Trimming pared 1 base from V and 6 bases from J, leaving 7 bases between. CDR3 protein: CATSRGGANEQFF. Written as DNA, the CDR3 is TGTGCCACCAGCAGAGGGGGGGCCAATGAGCAGTTCTTC.

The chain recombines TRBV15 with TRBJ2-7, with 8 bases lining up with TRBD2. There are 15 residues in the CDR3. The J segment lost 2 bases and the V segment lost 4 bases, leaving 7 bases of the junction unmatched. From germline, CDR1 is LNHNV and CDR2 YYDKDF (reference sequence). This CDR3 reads CATSTRLASPYEQYF. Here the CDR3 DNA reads TGTGCCACCAGCACCAGACTAGCGAGCCCCTACGAGCAGTACTTC. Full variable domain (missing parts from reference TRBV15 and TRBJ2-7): DAMVIQNPRYQVTQFGKPVTLSCSQTLNHNVMYWYQQKSSQAPKLLFHYYDKDFNNEADTPDNFQSRRPNTSFCFLDIRSPGLGDTAMYLCATSTRLASPYEQYFGPGTRLTVT.